This T cell receptor beta chain came from a study of PD-1 blockade in classical Hodgkin lymphoma (dated by TCRdb to the early 2020s). Describing the broader study: Nivolumab dosing was 3 mg/kg intravenously every 2 weeks, continuing until either disease progression or unacceptable toxicity. To define a peripheral blood immune signature of response to PD-1 blockade in classical Hodgkin lymphoma, the study combined TCR beta sequencing with CyTOF.

Genomic DNA was extracted with the Qiagen DNeasy kit from unsorted PBMCs and from negatively selected CD4+ and CD8+ fractions. TCR beta CDR3 regions were subjected to amplification by immunoSEQ multiplex PCR with primers that anneal to V and J segments. A synthetic immune receptor repertoire was used to minimize amplification bias, and remaining bias was computationally removed after sequencing. On the study's bioinformatics: Custom Python scripts were used to quantify repertoire diversity as the Shannon entropy index. Unsorted, CD4+ and CD8+ repertoires were examined separately, except in combined analyses, for which CD4+ and CD8+ sequences were merged in silico. Clonal expansion was defined as at least a 2-fold frequency increase after treatment relative to C1D1, with a pseudocount of 0.5 for undetected baseline clones. Clones with 0 or 1 copy at C1D1 were classified as singleton clones, and clones with 2 or more copies were classified as non-singleton clones. Clones expanded in unsorted samples were assigned a CD4+, CD8+ or unknown annotation through matching of protein sequences in sorted samples from the same patient. Wilcoxon tests on paired samples were used to test diversity changes from C1D1 to C4D1. Sourced from immuneACCESS, this table was stored by TCRdb with only in-frame sequences that have V and J called. A share of the clones is absent; for the studies checked, an unresolved V gene accounts for under half, and the remainder has no known explanation. That table supplies the V and J calls and clone size; D and trimming were determined from the DNA. This sample lists 43,000 or so clones; about three quarters were detected once. Roughly 11% of the sample goes to the ten largest clones.

This specimen's time point label, per the study, means: cycle 1 day 1 (C1D1), immediately before nivolumab initiation. Relapse after autologous stem cell transplantation had occurred in all trial patients, and cohorts A, B and C were distinguished by prior brentuximab vedotin exposure. The trial cohort was composed of over 50 patients with relapsed/refractory classical Hodgkin lymphoma, for whom complete response, partial response or progressive disease was recorded as best overall response. Trial patients were treated with single-agent nivolumab in the multi-cohort phase II CheckMate 205 trial. An independent review committee assessed best overall response by applying the 2007 International Working Group response criteria. Trial PBMCs were obtained immediately prior to nivolumab initiation (C1D1) and on therapy at cycle 2 day 1 and cycle 4 day 1. Peripheral blood was collected in 8 mL Vacutainer Cell Preparation Tubes, from which PBMCs were isolated by centrifugation and then cryopreserved.

The germline V gene supplies CDR1 SGHRS and CDR2 YFSETQ. Germline trimming amounts to 5 bases on V and 5 bases on J, with 6 as the count of junction bases outside the gene matches. Spanning cysteine to phenylalanine, the CDR3 consists of 14 amino acids. Just the 42-base CDR3 DNA is kept, in frame starting at base 1. In regard to this clone: The clone's antigen remains unknown. Per-base qualities were not stored, and no clone one base away is much larger.

The paper's findings and limits, for the study overall: Baseline diversity similar to that of newly diagnosed patients was observed in trial patients achieving complete response, whereas significantly lower diversity was observed in partial responders and progressors. The study was limited to a single clinical trial cohort, and causes of repertoire differences, possibly disease activity or prior therapy, remained undefined. Patients starting nivolumab less than 1 year after ASCT had lower diversity and were excluded from later analyses to avoid confounding by immune reconstitution. Baseline TCR diversity was reported to be lower in newly diagnosed patients than in healthy donors and to be lower still in relapsed/refractory patients. By C4D1, a significant rise was seen in CD4+ TCR diversity but not in CD8+ TCR diversity (p=0.0027 vs p=0.16), and the rise was most apparent among complete responders (p=0.02).

Recombination joined TRBV5-1 with TRBJ2-1; TRBD1 lines up with 8 middle nucleotides. The sample here was peripheral blood mononuclear cells (PBMCs), taken at baseline. This TCR was recovered from a human donor with classical Hodgkin lymphoma. The CDR3 in this case is CASSLRTGNNEQFF. The DNA sequence is as follows: TGCGCCAGCAGTCTTAGGACAGGGAACAATGAGCAGTTCTTC.